This entry lists 10 T cell receptor beta chains sequenced from one sample in a study of beta chain features in type 1 diabetes. Study observations and caveats: Shorter TCRB CDR3s, moderately but significantly so, were found in Type 1 diabetes patients in all four CD4+ subsets.

Their antigen targets remain unknown. Reverse transcription of all isolated RNA meant that expressed TCRB transcripts were sequenced. Clones were sequenced by immunoSEQ multiplex PCR, and TCRdb holds only the in-frame ones, with some missing. Here the sample spans about 41,000 clones, approximately 70% being singletons. Sequenced input: Tregs from blood. Source of these receptors: a man under 40 with type 1 diabetes. Some clones in this sample may be carry-over from other donors' samples.

The V call is TRBV11-1, the J call TRBJ2-2; TRBD2 is a possible D gene (6 bases). The CDR3 runs 14 residues. V lost 5 bases and J 0 bases, leaving 7 bases between the germline ends. Germline V gene sequence: CDR1 SGHAT, CDR2 FQDESV (reference sequence). Here the CDR3 reads CASSGGSNTGELFF. CDR3 nucleotides: TGTGCCAGCAGCGGGGGGTCGAACACCGGGGAGCTGTTTTTT.

The chain recombines TRBV6-5 with TRBJ1-5; D gene uncertain. In germline, CDR1 is MNHEY, CDR2 SVGAGI. The germline V and J ends were trimmed by 5 bases and 4 bases, with 6 bases remaining between them. This CDR3 contains 12 residues. The CDR3 loop reads CASSTRNQPQHF. The CDR3, as DNA: TGTGCCAGCAGTACCCGGAATCAGCCCCAGCATTTT.

This clone has only a few counts. The rearrangement links TRBV6-1 to TRBJ2-2; 8 bases are shared with TRBD1. Losses at the gene ends were 8 bases for V and 8 bases for J; bases not matched to a gene: 7. The CDR3 sequence is 13 residues long. Looked up from germline, CDR1 is MNHNS and CDR2 is SASEGT. DNA of the CDR3: TGTGCCAGCCACGACAGGGGATATGGGGAGCTGTTTTTT. It yields the protein CASHDRGYGELFF.

The chain couples TRBV29-1 to TRBJ2-7, with TRBD2 matching over 7 bases. Germline V gene sequence: CDR1 SQVTM, CDR2 ANQGSEA. J gave up 3 bases and V 4 bases, and 9 bases lay outside the gene matches. The CDR3 has 14 amino acids. In nucleotides, the CDR3 is TGCAGCGTTGGGGGGGGGTTAGGAGTCTACGAGCAGTACTTC. It is translated as CSVGGGLGVYEQYF.

This clone was seen only once. The V and J genes are TRBV7-9 and TRBJ2-3; D is perhaps TRBD1 (6 bases). The germline V and J ends were trimmed by 5 bases and 8 bases, with 11 bases remaining between them. The length of the CDR3 is 12 residues. CDR1 is SEHNR, CDR2 FQNEAQ, per germline (reference sequence). DNA of the CDR3: TGTGCCAGCAGCCTAGAAGGGGGTACGCAGTATTTT. Translation gives CASSLEGGTQYF. Using reference TRBV7-9 and TRBJ2-3 for the parts outside the CDR3, the full variable domain is DTGVSQNPRHKITKRGQNVTFRCDPISEHNRLYWYRQTLGQGPEFLTYFQNEAQLEKSRLLSDRFSAERPKGSFSTLEIQRTEQGDSAMYLCASSLEGGTQYFGPGTRLTVL.

The J gene is TRBJ2-2, the V gene TRBV9; 8 nucleotides match TRBD1. With 4 bases clipped from V and 1 base from J, the junction kept 9 bases outside the gene matches. The CDR3 length is 17 residues. Germline CDR1 SGDLS, CDR2 YYNGEE. For the CDR3, the DNA is TGTGCCAGCAGCTCGAGGAGTGGGACAGGGAACACCGGGGAGCTGTTTTTT. Translation gives CASSSRSGTGNTGELFF.

The chain links TRBV5-1 to TRBJ2-1, with TRBD1 as a possible D gene (5 bases). V was shortened by 2 bases and J by 0 bases, with 6 bases between the two germline ends. The CDR3 totals 14 residues. CDR1 SGHRS and CDR2 YFSETQ come from the germline V gene. CDR3 loop: CASSFDSSYNEQFF. CDR3 nucleotide sequence: TGCGCCAGCAGCTTCGACAGCTCCTACAATGAGCAGTTCTTC.

The chain couples TRBV15 to TRBJ2-3; a weak D match, TRBD2 (6 bases). V lost 0 bases and J lost 1, with 11 bases in between. This CDR3 spans 16 amino acids. The germline V gene has CDR1 LNHNV and CDR2 YYDKDF (reference sequence). The DNA of the CDR3 is TGTGCCACCAGCAGAGATAAGTGGGGGGGCACAGATACGCAGTATTTT. Amino acids: CATSRDKWGGTDTQYF.

CDR3 bases: TGTGCCAGCAGTCCCCCAGGAGGGATGGCTTTCTTT. Translation: CASSPPGGMAFF. The V call is TRBV27, the J call TRBJ1-1; D is undetermined. The germline CDR1 and CDR2 sequences are MNHEY and SMNVEV (reference sequence). Trimming stripped 5 bases from V and 11 bases from J, with 15 bases between. This CDR3 has 12 amino acids.

The V call is TRBV5-1, the J call TRBJ2-7, with 8 bases matching TRBD2. Trimming took 5 bases from V and 3 from J; bases not matched to a gene: 13. The CDR3 totals 16 residues. From germline, CDR1 is SGHRS and CDR2 YFSETQ. The CDR3 DNA reads TGCGCCAGCAGTCGCGGGGGGAAGGGGCAAGACTACGAGCAGTACTTC. As protein: CASSRGGKGQDYEQYF.